This T cell receptor (beta chain) is drawn from a study of blood T cell repertoires in COVID-19. Whole-study context: In each case, the material was cDNA or gDNA derived from T cells, B-cell-depleted T cells, or PBMCs.

Germline V gene sequence: CDR1 MDHEN, CDR2 SYDVKM. The CDR3 spans 12 residues. V lost 7 bases, J lost 7 bases, and 11 bases lay in between. Repertoires were generated with immunoSEQ multiplex PCR, while TCRdb's copy carries only in-frame clones and drops some. The sample includes a few hundred thousand clones, 86% seen only once; the top ten take over 9%. The chain uses TRBV28 and TRBJ1-5; D gene ambiguous. Sequenced sample: peripheral blood. This TCR was recovered from a man aged 80 or over with acute or convalescent COVID-19. The CDR3 sequence: CASIRGAQPQHF. CDR3 sequence (DNA): TGTGCCAGCATCCGGGGAGCCCAGCCCCAGCATTTT.